The TCR beta chain under discussion was sequenced for a study of identical twins. Points from the study as a whole: While abundant cord blood beta clonotypes carried fewer insertions, memory repertoires showed no such pattern.

The CDR3 is 17 amino acids. Germline V gene data show CDR1 as SGDLS and CDR2 as YYNGEE. Germline trimming cut 0 bases from V and 0 bases from J; bases unmatched to any gene: 4. This clonotype has just a few counts. Its antigen is undetermined. A universal primer site was incorporated via template switching, and the cDNA contained unique molecular identifiers. TCRdb fed the 5' RACE reads into MiXCR, producing one record per CDR3 protein. This sample yields 200,000 to 250,000 distinct CDR3 sequences, of which 6% to 9% are seen a single time; about 2% belongs to the top ten. This sample also appeared in a second study, on yellow fever vaccine responses in identical twins.

The TCR originated in a woman between 18 and 29 years old in good health. Input material: memory (CD45RO+) T cells sorted from blood. The chain carries TRBV9 and TRBJ2-2; 8 bases agree with TRBD2. The CDR3 reads CASSVVGSGTNTGELFF. The CDR3 coding sequence is TGTGCCAGCAGCGTAGTGGGTAGCGGGACGAACACCGGGGAGCTGTTTTTT.